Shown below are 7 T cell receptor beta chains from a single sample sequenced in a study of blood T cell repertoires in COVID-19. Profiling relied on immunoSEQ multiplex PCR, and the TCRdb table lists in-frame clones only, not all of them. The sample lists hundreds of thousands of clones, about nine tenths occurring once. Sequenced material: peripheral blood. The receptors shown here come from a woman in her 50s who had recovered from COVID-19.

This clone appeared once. The CDR3 bases are TGTGCCAGCAGCTTTAGGCCCGGATTGCGGGAACCCACAGATACGCAGTATTTT. Its protein product is CASSFRPGLREPTDTQYF. V is TRBV7-9 and J is TRBJ2-3; a weak D match, TRBD2 (6 bases). This CDR3 is built from 18 residues. Trimming cost V 3 bases and J 2 bases, with 21 bases left between them. Germline values: CDR1 SEHNR, CDR2 FQNEAQ (reference sequence).

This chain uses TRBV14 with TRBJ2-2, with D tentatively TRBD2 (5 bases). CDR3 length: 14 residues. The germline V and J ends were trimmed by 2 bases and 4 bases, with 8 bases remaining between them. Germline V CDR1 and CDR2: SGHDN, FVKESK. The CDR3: CASSQTGFTGELFF. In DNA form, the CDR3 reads TGTGCCAGCAGCCAAACGGGGTTCACCGGGGAGCTGTTTTTT.

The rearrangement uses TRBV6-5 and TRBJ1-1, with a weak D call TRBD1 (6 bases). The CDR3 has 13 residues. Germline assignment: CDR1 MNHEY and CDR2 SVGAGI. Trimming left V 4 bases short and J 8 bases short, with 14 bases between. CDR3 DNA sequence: TGTGCCAGCAGTTCACTGACAGGCGGAGAAGCTTTCTTT. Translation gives CASSSLTGGEAFF.

The CDR3 DNA reads as TGTGCCAGCAGCTTAGGTTTTAGAGAGACCCAGTACTTC. This sequence encodes CASSLGFRETQYF. The gene calls are TRBV11-2 and TRBJ2-5, with D unresolved. The V gene lost 1 base and the J gene lost 4 bases, with 7 bases spanning the gap. Germline CDR1 and CDR2: SGHAT and FQNNGV. The CDR3 sequence is 13 residues long.

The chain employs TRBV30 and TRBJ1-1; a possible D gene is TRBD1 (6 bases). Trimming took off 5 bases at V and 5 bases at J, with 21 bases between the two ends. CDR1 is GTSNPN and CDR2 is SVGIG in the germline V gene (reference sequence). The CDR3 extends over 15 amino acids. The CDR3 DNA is TGTGCCTGGGAGACGATGGGCAGGGGAAAGACTGAAGCTTTCTTT. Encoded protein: CAWETMGRGKTEAFF.

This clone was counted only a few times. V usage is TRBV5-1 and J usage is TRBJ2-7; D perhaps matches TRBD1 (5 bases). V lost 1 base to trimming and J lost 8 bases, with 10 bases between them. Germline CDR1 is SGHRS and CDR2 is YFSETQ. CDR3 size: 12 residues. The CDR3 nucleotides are TGCGCCAGCAGCTTGTATACGGACAAGCAGTACTTC. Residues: CASSLYTDKQYF.

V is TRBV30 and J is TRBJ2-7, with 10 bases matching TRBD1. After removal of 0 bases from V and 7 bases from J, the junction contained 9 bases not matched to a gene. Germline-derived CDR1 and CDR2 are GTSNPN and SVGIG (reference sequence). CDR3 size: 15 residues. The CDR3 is CAWSVQDRGRGEQYF. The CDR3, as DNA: TGTGCCTGGAGTGTACAAGACAGGGGGCGCGGTGAGCAGTACTTC. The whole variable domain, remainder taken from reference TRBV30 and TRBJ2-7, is SQTIHQWPATLVQPVGSPLSLECTVEGTSNPNLYWYRQAAGRGLQLLFYSVGIGQISSEVPQNLSASRPQDRQFILSSKKLLLSDSGFYLCAWSVQDRGRGEQYFGPGTRLTVT.